This entry describes one TCR beta chain. As yet, its antigen is unknown. The PCR employed 60 Vbeta primers together with 13 Jbeta primers. Here immunoSEQ multiplex PCR was the method, and the copy in TCRdb shows in-frame clones only, minus some. The data contain under 200,000 clones, around three quarters of them singletons. Germline lookup yields CDR1 SNHLY and CDR2 FYNNEI. V was clipped by 10 bases and J by 1 base; unmatched bases: 3. The CDR3 spans 14 residues. The data were taken from a study of cytomegalovirus exposure and HLA in healthy donors. Study-wide results and caveats: When presence/absence was analysed, sequencing depth was taken to be roughly uniform across donors. Per published reports, the classifier diagnosed cytomegalovirus status with high specificity and sensitivity. The only immune exposure information that was available was CMV serostatus. TCR beta V segments were, for the most part, productive about 87% or about 30% of the time in an earlier analysis.

The rearrangement uses TRBV2 and TRBJ2-5; 13 nucleotides agree with TRBD2. Sample: PBMCs. The receptor was isolated from a man in his forties or fifties in good health and CMV-seronegative. CDR3 sequence (DNA): TGTGCCACCCGGACTAGCGGGGGCCAAGAGACCCAGTACTTC. Protein product: CATRTSGGQETQYF.